This TCR beta chain was profiled in a study of blood T cells in healthy people across ages (dated by TCRdb to the mid-2010s). For context, the study as a whole: In model experiments, roughly one uniquely barcoded TCR beta cDNA molecule per two T cells was captured by template switching. The study measured age-related changes in TCR beta repertoire diversity using deep sequencing normalized with unique cDNA molecular identifiers. Donors were grouped into four age groups: young (average approximately 15 years), middle-aged (about 40), aged (approximately 58) and long-lived (less than 85). To avoid experimental bias, donors of different ages were distributed randomly across sequencing lanes. Using the same blood draw, the study looked at two additional independent replicas of 1 million unique cDNA reads for two donors, one aged 18 to 29 and the other aged 80 or older. What the authors observed across the whole study: Because donor CMV infection status was unknown, age-related changes in expanded clonotypes were potentially confounded. There was a strong correlation between observed TCR beta diversity and the percentage of naive T cells measured by flow cytometry. Observed TCR beta diversity per million T cells fell roughly linearly with age, and a significant reduction was already apparent by age about 36. Estimates of total diversity based on one million sequenced T cells were considered lower bounds and underestimates. Bulk unsorted PBMC profiling prevented conclusive comparison of naive and antigen-experienced compartments. The long-lived group showed more naive CD4+ T cells, fewer expanded clones and increased TCR diversity than the aged group, suggesting age selection.

Systemically healthy Caucasian individuals from Russia, some 38 in total and aged roughly 6 to 100 years, were included as donors. Each donor gave approximately 9.4 milliliters of peripheral blood, drawn into EDTA-treated Vacutainer tubes. PBMCs were isolated by Ficoll-Paque density-gradient centrifugation, with at least 7 million obtained per sample. Trizol reagent was used to extract total RNA from PBMCs, with at least 6 micrograms per sample. For every donor, an aliquot of PBMCs went through flow cytometry to measure the percentages of naive CD45RAhigh/CD27high T cells. V is clipped by 7 bases and J by 4 bases, and the sequence between their germline boundaries is 16 bases long. Taken from cysteine to phenylalanine, the CDR3 has 14 residues. The only DNA kept is the CDR3, 42 bases in frame from the first base. CDR1 SGHTA and CDR2 FQGTGA are derived from the germline V gene. This clonotype came up once. The target of this receptor is not known. It has no much larger one-base neighbor in the sample; base qualities were not kept.

The library was obtained by 5' RACE. Data came from an Illumina HiSeq 2500. A second PCR of about 6 to 11 cycles was run with a J-beta primer mix and a sample-barcoded 5' primer. A unique molecular identifier was introduced onto each TCR beta cDNA molecule by a template-switch 5' adaptor carrying 12 random nucleotides. Each sample yielded at least 2.5 million CDR3-containing paired-end reads. The Mint cDNA synthesis kit, primed by a TRBC-specific oligonucleotide, was used to synthesize first-strand cDNA from all RNA. Following uracil-DNA glycosylase treatment, a first 18-cycle PCR with universal primers M1SS and BC2_uni_R was performed on all cDNA. From the authors' description of their analysis: Normalization of each sample was performed by random selection of 1 million high-quality reads, each carrying a distinct molecular identifier. Reads with shared molecular identifiers were discarded instead of being binned into consensus sequences. MiTCR, set to a Q25 quality threshold and the strictest error-elimination algorithm, was used for CDR3 identification, clonotype clustering and error correction. Lower-bound total TCR beta diversity was estimated with a nonparametric unseen species model using Euler transformation. In TCRdb, the public reads were trimmed at Q25 with fastp and aligned with MiXCR, with productive beta chains retained. One record per CDR3 amino acid sequence lists the most common genes and DNA. These V and J calls originate from TCRdb's pipeline instead of the authors' own analysis. Present in this sample are roughly 800,000 distinct CDR3 sequences, nearly 60% of which were seen just once. Approximately 20% of the sample belongs to the ten largest clones.

Recombination linked TRBV7-3 to TRBJ1-1; TRBD1 is perhaps the D gene, given 5 matching bases. The sequence was collected from a man aged 30-40 years in good health. The sequenced sample was blood. The bases are TGTGCCAGCACTAAGAGGATGGGGGGCACTGAAGCTTTCTTT. It specifies CASTKRMGGTEAFF.